The entry below describes one T cell receptor beta chain. The data are from a study of glioma-infiltrating T cells after dendritic cell vaccination. The table came from immunoSEQ multiplex PCR; TCRdb's copy has only in-frame clones and leaves some out. This repertoire shows over 65,000 clones, 85% found once; its top ten account for about 9.3%. Trimming cost V 5 bases and J 0 bases, with 11 bases left between them. Looked up from germline, CDR1 is SGHTA and CDR2 is FQGTGA. This CDR3 has 15 amino acids. Time point reported: after dendritic cell vaccination, including at tumor progression/relapse. V is TRBV7-3 and J is TRBJ2-1; D unresolved. The sequence came from a human donor with glioblastoma. The sample consisted of blood, taken after dendritic cell vaccination. CDR3 sequence (DNA): TGTGCCAGCAGCCCCTACGATAGCTCCTACAATGAGCAGTTCTTC. It specifies CASSPYDSSYNEQFF.